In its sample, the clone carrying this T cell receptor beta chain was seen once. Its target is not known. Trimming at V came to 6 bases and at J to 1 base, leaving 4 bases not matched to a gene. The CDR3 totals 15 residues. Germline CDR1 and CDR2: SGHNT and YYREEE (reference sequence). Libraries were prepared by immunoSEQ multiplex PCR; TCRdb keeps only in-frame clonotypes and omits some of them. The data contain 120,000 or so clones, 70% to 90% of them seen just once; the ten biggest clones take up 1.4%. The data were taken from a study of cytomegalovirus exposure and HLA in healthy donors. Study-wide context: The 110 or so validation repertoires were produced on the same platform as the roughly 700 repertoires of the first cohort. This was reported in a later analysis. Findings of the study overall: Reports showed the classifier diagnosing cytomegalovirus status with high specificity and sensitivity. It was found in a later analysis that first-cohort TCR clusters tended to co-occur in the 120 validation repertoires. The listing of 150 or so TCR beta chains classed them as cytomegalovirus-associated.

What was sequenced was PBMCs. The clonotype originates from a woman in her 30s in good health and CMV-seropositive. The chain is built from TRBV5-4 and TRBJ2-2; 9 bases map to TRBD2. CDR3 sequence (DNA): TGTGCCAGCACCGATAGCGGGAGGAACACCGGGGAGCTGTTTTTT. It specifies CASTDSGRNTGELFF.